This T cell receptor (beta chain) was documented in a study of T cell responses to AZD1222 COVID-19 vaccine. Findings and limits, study-wide: Donors, mostly white British, included more females; clonal diversity was possibly underestimated. It was only a handful of AZD1222 recipients who were seropositive at baseline. Reports indicate that nearly half of spike-specific TCRs are directed at unmutated variant regions. Regions 160-218 and 743-854 held dominance among vaccine-associated CD4 TCRs, which spanned spike.

The germline V and J ends were trimmed by 5 bases and 6 bases, with 18 bases remaining between them. Germline loops: CDR1 GTSNPN, CDR2 SVGIG (reference sequence). This CDR3 region has 14 residues. Sequenced by immunoSEQ multiplex PCR; TCRdb stores in-frame clones only, minus some. The table includes fewer than 200,000 clones, approximately 88% detected once. On this clone: Its antigen is unidentified.

The sample in question was peripheral blood, obtained 28 days after the second AZD1222 dose. The origin of this receptor is an adult who received the AZD1222 COVID-19 vaccine. This sequence joins TRBV30 and TRBJ2-3, with a possible D match to TRBD2 (6 bases). CDR3 bases: TGTGCCTGGTCTGGAGGGCTAGTACGGGATACGCAGTATTTT. As protein: CAWSGGLVRDTQYF. The full variable domain, its missing parts supplied by reference TRBV30 and TRBJ2-3, is SQTIHQWPATLVQPVGSPLSLECTVEGTSNPNLYWYRQAAGRGLQLLFYSVGIGQISSEVPQNLSASRPQDRQFILSSKKLLLSDSGFYLCAWSGGLVRDTQYFGPGTRLTVL.